This T cell receptor (beta chain) was sequenced in a study of T cell responses to AZD1222 COVID-19 vaccine. For the study at large: Analyses pooled second doses at about 4 or about 12 weeks.

Worth noting for this clone: Its specificity is unknown.

Study results and caveats: Donors, mostly white British, included more females; clonal diversity was possibly underestimated. The span of vaccine-associated CD4 TCRs extended across spike, with dominance at 160-218 and 743-854.

CDR1 and CDR2 from the germline V gene are SGHTA and FQGNSA. V dropped 3 bases and J dropped 4 bases, with 12 bases sitting between them. This CDR3 is built from 14 residues. Only in-frame clones appear in the TCRdb table, and some are missing; sequencing was by immunoSEQ multiplex PCR. The sample has approximately 150,000 clones; more than 80% are singletons. The clonotype originates from an adult in good health. The input for sequencing was peripheral blood, taken on day 0 of AZD1222 vaccination. The chain is built from TRBV7-2 and TRBJ1-2; possible D gene TRBD1, 6 bases. The CDR3 DNA reads as TGTGCCAGCAGCTTCGACAGGCCGGGCTATGGCTACACCTTC. Translation: CASSFDRPGYGYTF.